A single sample is the source of the 4 T cell receptor beta chains below, sequenced in a study of PD-L1 blockade in urothelial cancer. Time point here: pretreatment peripheral blood. The assay was immunoSEQ multiplex PCR, and TCRdb's table has in-frame clones only and misses some. The repertoire holds around 43,000 clones, with approximately 91% as singletons. The source was PBMCs, collected around atezolizumab (anti-PD-L1) treatment. These receptors were taken from a donor aged 40 or over with urothelial cancer.

Only one count was recorded for this clone. This chain connects TRBV4-2 to TRBJ2-1; 9 bases line up with TRBD2. Trimming took 5 bases from V and 10 from J; bases not matched to a gene: 21. The CDR3 is made up of 18 amino acids. Looked up from germline, CDR1 is LGHNA and CDR2 is YNFKEQ. Here the CDR3 DNA reads TGTGCCAGCAGCTCTGGGAGTGTCTTCAGCGGGAGGTTTTTCGAGCAGTTCTTC. Protein: CASSSGSVFSGRFFEQFF.

The chain joins TRBV6-1 to TRBJ2-2; TRBD2 is a possible D gene (6 bases). CDR1 MNHNS and CDR2 SASEGT come from the germline V gene. V was trimmed by 7 bases and J by 1 base, leaving 13 bases between them. CDR3 size: 15 residues. CDR3 in amino acids: CASTYSGGNTGELFF. Written as DNA, the CDR3 is TGTGCCAGCACCTATAGCGGAGGGAACACCGGGGAGCTGTTTTTT.

This sequence joins TRBV18 and TRBJ2-7; TRBD2 matches 10 bases. The ends lost 6 bases at V and 4 bases at J; junction bases unmatched: 15. The germline V gene has CDR1 KGHSH and CDR2 LQKENI. This CDR3 spans 17 amino acids. Written as DNA, the CDR3 is TGTGCCAGCTCCCTCCTGACACCGCTAGCGGGAGTGTACGAGCAGTACTTC. It translates to CASSLLTPLAGVYEQYF.

The rearrangement uses TRBV6-6 and TRBJ2-7, with TRBD2 as a possible D gene (6 bases). The V and J ends lost 7 bases and 0 bases respectively, with 10 bases between them. Germline V gives CDR1 MNHNY, CDR2 SVGAGI (reference sequence). The CDR3 extends over 13 amino acids. In DNA, the CDR3 is TGTGCCAGCAATGGCGGGGACTCCTACGAGCAGTACTTC. It encodes CASNGGDSYEQYF.